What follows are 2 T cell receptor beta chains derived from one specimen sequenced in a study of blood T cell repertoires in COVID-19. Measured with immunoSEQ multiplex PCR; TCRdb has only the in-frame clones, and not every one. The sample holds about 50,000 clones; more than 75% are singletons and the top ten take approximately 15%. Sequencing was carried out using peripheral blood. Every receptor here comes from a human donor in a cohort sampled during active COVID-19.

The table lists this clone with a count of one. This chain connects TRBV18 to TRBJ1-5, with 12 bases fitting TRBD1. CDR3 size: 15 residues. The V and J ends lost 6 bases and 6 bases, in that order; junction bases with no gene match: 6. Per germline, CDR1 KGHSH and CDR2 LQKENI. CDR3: CASSLGTGGVQPQHF. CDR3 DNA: TGTGCCAGCTCTCTTGGGACAGGGGGCGTTCAGCCCCAGCATTTT.

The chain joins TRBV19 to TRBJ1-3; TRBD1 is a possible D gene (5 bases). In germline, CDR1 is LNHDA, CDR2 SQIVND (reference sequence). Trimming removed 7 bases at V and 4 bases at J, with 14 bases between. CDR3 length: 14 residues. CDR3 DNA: TGTGCCAGTACCACGGGGGGAGCCGGAAACACCATATATTTT. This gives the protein CASTTGGAGNTIYF. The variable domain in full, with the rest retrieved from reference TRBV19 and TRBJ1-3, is DGGITQSPKYLFRKEGQNVTLSCEQNLNHDAMYWYRQDPGQGLRLIYYSQIVNDFQKGDIAEGYSVSREKKESFPLTVTSAQKNPTAFYLCASTTGGAGNTIYFGEGSWLTVV.